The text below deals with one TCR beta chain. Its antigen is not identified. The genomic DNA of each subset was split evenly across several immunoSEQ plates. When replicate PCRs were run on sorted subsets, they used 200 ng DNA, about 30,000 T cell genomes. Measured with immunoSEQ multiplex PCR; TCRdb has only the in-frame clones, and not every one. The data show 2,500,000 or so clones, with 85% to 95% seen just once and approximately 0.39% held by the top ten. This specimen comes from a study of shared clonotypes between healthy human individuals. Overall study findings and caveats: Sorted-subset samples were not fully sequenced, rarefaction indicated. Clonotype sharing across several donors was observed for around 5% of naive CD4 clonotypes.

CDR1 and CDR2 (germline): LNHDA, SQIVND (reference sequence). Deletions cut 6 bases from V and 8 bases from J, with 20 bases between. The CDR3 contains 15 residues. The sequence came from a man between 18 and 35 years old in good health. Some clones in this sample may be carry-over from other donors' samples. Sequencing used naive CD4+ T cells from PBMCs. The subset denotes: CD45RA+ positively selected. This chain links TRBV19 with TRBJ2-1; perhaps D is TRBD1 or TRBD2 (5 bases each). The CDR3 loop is CASSPFVPGRYEQFF. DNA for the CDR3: TGTGCCAGTAGCCCCTTTGTGCCAGGGAGATATGAGCAGTTCTTC.